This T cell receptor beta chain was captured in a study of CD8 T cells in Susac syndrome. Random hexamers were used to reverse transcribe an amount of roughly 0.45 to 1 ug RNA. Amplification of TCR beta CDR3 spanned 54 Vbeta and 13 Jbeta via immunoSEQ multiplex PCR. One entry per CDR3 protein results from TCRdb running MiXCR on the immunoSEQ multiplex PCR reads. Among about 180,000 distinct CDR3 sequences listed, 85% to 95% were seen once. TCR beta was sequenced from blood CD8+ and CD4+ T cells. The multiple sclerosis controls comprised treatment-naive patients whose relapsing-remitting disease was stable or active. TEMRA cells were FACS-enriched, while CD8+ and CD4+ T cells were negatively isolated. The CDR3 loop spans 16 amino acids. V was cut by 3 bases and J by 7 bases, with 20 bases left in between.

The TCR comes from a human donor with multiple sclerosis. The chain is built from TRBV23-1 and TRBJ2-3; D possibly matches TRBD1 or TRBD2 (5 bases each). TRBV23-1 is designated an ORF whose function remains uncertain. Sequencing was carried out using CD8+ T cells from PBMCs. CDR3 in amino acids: CASSHGFGTRRYTQYF. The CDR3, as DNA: TGCGCCAGCAGTCATGGATTCGGGACCAGGCGTTATACGCAGTATTTT.